This T cell receptor (beta chain) derives from a study of cytomegalovirus exposure and HLA in healthy donors. Regarding the study as a whole: Accounts indicate the classifier identified cytomegalovirus status with strong specificity and sensitivity. A later analysis reportedly found that, within productive TCRs, an Asian-associated ancestry cluster had fewer N-insertions than the mean observed across the roughly 630 donors.

Primers for the PCR totalled 60 Vbeta and 13 Jbeta. Assay used: immunoSEQ multiplex PCR; TCRdb lists only in-frame clones, some missing. Of roughly 63,000 clones listed, 71% are singletons. J lost 0 bases, V lost 5 bases, and 3 bases had no gene match. Germline V gives CDR1 KGHSH, CDR2 LQKENI. The CDR3 runs to 16 residues. Points on this clone: What it recognizes is unknown.

This rearrangement joins TRBV18 to TRBJ2-1, with 11 bases identical to TRBD2. Sequenced material: PBMCs. This TCR derives from a man aged 45-65 years in good health and CMV-seropositive. In DNA, the CDR3 is TGTGCCAGCTCAACCACTAGCGGGAGCTCCTACAATGAGCAGTTCTTC. Protein sequence: CASSTTSGSSYNEQFF.